Listed here are 8 T cell receptor beta chains from one sample, sequenced in a study of cytomegalovirus exposure and HLA in healthy donors (dated by TCRdb to the late 2010s). Preparation of the library involved the immunoSEQ multiplex PCR assay. A mixture of 60 forward primers for TCR Vbeta segments and 13 reverse primers for TCR Jbeta segments was used in the multiplex PCR. TCRdb mirrors the immuneACCESS table, restricted to in-frame sequences. Some clones are absent from its copies; in checked studies, under half trace to an unresolved V gene, and the reason for the others is unknown. The sample includes about 120,000 clones, with 74% observed a single time. The top ten clones comprise more than 2% of the sample. Specimen: PBMCs. The receptors come from a human donor in good health.

This chain links TRBV28 with TRBJ1-1, with TRBD1 matching 8 bases. V shed 5 bases and J 1 base; nucleotides not matched to a gene: 3. Germline CDR1 is MDHEN and CDR2 is SYDVKM. The CDR3 is 14 amino acids. CDR3 coding DNA: TGTGCCAGCAGTCCGGGACAGGAGAACACTGAAGCTTTCTTT. This gives the protein CASSPGQENTEAFF.

This clone turned up a few times. The rearrangement uses TRBV4-2 and TRBJ2-3; TRBD2 agrees at 8 bases. CDR1 LGHNA and CDR2 YNFKEQ come from the germline V gene. The CDR3 length is 16 residues. V lost 1 base and J lost 5; bases outside the gene matches: 8. CDR3 sequence: CASSQVVSGGGDTQYF. The CDR3 region has the DNA TGTGCCAGCAGCCAAGTTGTGTCGGGAGGGGGAGATACGCAGTATTTT.

This clone appeared a few times. The rearrangement uses TRBV5-4 and TRBJ2-2; the match to TRBD1 covers 7 bases. Germline CDR1 is SGHNT and CDR2 is YYREEE (reference sequence). The CDR3 has 16 residues. The V gene end was trimmed by 4 bases and the J gene end by 0 bases; junction bases not matched to a gene: 6. In DNA form, the CDR3 reads TGTGCCAGCAGCGGAACCGGGACAGCGAACACCGGGGAGCTGTTTTTT. This gives the protein CASSGTGTANTGELFF.

This chain uses TRBV29-1 with TRBJ2-1; 11 bases line up with TRBD2. Germline CDR1 and CDR2: SQVTM and ANQGSEA. The J segment lost 6 bases and the V segment lost 0 bases, leaving 10 bases of the junction unmatched. This CDR3 region has 17 residues. In DNA, the CDR3 is TGCAGCGTTGAAGATCGGCTAGCGGGAGGTCGGGGCAATGAGCAGTTCTTC. As protein: CSVEDRLAGGRGNEQFF.

The sample holds a few counts of this clone. The chain uses TRBV27 and TRBJ2-7; possible D gene TRBD2, 5 bases. Trimming took off 5 bases at V and 0 bases at J, with 11 bases between the two ends. Germline CDR1 and CDR2: MNHEY and SMNVEV (reference sequence). This CDR3 is built from 14 residues. The CDR3 loop reads CASSPGILSYEQYF. The CDR3 DNA sequence: TGTGCCAGCAGTCCCGGGATACTCTCCTACGAGCAGTACTTC.

This clone was counted only a few times. The chain is built from TRBV6-6 and TRBJ2-7; the D gene is possibly TRBD2 (5 bases). The germline V gene has CDR1 MNHNY and CDR2 SVGAGI (reference sequence). The CDR3 runs to 15 residues. Trimming left V 5 bases short and J 4 bases short, with 18 bases between. In nucleotides, the CDR3 is TGTGCCAGCAGTCCCTCCCGGACTGCTCCATACGAGCAGTACTTC. Protein: CASSPSRTAPYEQYF.

This sequence joins TRBV4-3 and TRBJ2-3, with 12 nucleotides matching TRBD2. The germline CDR1 and CDR2 sequences are LGHNA and YSLEER. Trimming took 0 bases from V and 5 from J; bases not matched to a gene: 9. This CDR3 comprises 18 residues. The DNA of the CDR3 is TGCGCCAGCAGCCAAGATCTAACTAGCGGGGGGCGGATAGATACGCAGTATTTT. Its protein is CASSQDLTSGGRIDTQYF.

V usage is TRBV6-6 and J usage is TRBJ2-2; 7 bases are shared with TRBD1. The CDR3 is 15 amino acids. Germline V lookup: CDR1 MNHNY, CDR2 SVGAGI (reference sequence). V gave up 8 bases and J gave up 2 bases; unmatched junction bases: 8. The CDR3 reads CASWPGQINTGELFF. The CDR3, as DNA: TGTGCCAGCTGGCCGGGACAGATAAACACCGGGGAGCTGTTTTTT.